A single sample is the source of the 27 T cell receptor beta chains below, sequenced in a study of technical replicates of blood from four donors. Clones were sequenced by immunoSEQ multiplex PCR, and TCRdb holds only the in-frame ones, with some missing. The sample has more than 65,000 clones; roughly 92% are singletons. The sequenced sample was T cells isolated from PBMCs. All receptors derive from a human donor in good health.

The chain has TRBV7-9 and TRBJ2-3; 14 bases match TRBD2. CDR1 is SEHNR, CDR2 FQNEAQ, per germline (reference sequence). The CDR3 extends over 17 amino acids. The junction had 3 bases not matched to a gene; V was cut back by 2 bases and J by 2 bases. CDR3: CASSLSGLAGVTDTQYF. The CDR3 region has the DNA TGTGCCAGCAGCTTATCGGGACTAGCGGGAGTCACAGATACGCAGTATTTT. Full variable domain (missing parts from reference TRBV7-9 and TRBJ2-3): DTGVSQNPRHKITKRGQNVTFRCDPISEHNRLYWYRQTLGQGPEFLTYFQNEAQLEKSRLLSDRFSAERPKGSFSTLEIQRTEQGDSAMYLCASSLSGLAGVTDTQYFGPGTRLTVL.

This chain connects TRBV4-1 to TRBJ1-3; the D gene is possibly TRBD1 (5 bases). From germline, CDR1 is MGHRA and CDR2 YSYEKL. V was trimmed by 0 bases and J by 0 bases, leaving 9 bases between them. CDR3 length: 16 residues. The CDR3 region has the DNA TGCGCCAGCAGCCAAGATAGAACAGGCTCTGGAAACACCATATATTTT. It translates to CASSQDRTGSGNTIYF.

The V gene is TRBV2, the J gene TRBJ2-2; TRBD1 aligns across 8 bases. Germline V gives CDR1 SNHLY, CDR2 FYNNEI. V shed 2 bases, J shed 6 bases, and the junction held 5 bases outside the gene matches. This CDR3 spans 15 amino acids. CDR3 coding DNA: TGTGCCAGCAGTGAATTAGGACAGGGTTCCGGGGAGCTGTTTTTT. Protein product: CASSELGQGSGELFF.

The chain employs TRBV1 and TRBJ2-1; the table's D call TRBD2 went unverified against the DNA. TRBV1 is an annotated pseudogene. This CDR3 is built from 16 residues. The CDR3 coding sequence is TGCACCAGCAGCCAAGACCCGGGACTTGGAAACAATGAGCAGTTCTTC. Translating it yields CTSSQDPGLGNNEQFF.

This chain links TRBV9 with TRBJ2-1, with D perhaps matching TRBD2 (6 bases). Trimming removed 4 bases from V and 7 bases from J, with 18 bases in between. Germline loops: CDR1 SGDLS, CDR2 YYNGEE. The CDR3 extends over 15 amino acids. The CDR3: CASSQGRTAGNEQFF. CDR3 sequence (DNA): TGTGCCAGCAGCCAAGGGAGGACCGCGGGAAATGAGCAGTTCTTC.

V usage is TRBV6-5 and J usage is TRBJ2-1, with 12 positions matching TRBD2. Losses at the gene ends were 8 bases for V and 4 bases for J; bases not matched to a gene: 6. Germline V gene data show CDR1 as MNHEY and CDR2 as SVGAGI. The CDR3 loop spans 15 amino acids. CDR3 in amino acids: CASASSGGGYNEQFF. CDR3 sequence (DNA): TGTGCCAGCGCCTCTAGCGGGGGGGGGTACAATGAGCAGTTCTTC.

CDR3 in amino acids: CASFPGQGAEAFF. The CDR3 DNA sequence: TGTGCCAGCTTCCCGGGACAGGGGGCTGAAGCTTTCTTT. The J gene is TRBJ1-1, the V gene TRBV18; TRBD1 agrees at 11 bases. The CDR3 has 13 amino acids. Per germline, CDR1 KGHSH and CDR2 LQKENI. V gave up 7 bases and J gave up 6 bases; unmatched junction bases: 4.

The CDR3 bases are TGTGCCAGCAGCCAAGATACCGGGACTAGTGACACCGGGGAGCTGTTTTTT. This translates into CASSQDTGTSDTGELFF. The chain joins TRBV4-2 to TRBJ2-2, with TRBD2 matching over 8 bases. The CDR3 is 17 amino acids. Losses at the gene ends were 0 bases for V and 3 bases for J; bases not matched to a gene: 6. Germline V gene sequence: CDR1 LGHNA, CDR2 YNFKEQ.

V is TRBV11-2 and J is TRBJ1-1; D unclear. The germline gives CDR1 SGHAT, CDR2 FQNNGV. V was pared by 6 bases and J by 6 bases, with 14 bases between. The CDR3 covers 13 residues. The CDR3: CASRSGVAAEAFF. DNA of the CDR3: TGTGCCAGCAGGTCAGGTGTCGCCGCTGAAGCTTTCTTT.

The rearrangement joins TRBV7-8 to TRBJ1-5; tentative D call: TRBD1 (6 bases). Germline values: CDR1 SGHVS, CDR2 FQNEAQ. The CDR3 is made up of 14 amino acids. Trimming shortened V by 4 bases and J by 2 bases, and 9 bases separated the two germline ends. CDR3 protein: CASSSTGRNQPQHF. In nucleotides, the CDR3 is TGTGCCAGCAGCTCCACAGGGCGCAATCAGCCCCAGCATTTT.

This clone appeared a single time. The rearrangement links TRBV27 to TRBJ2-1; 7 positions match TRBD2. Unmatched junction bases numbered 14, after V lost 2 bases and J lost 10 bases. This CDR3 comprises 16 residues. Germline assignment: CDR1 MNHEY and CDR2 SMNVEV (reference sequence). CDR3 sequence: CASSLVGGGTGGEQFF. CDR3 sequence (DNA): TGTGCCAGCAGTTTAGTAGGTGGCGGGACGGGGGGAGAGCAGTTCTTC.

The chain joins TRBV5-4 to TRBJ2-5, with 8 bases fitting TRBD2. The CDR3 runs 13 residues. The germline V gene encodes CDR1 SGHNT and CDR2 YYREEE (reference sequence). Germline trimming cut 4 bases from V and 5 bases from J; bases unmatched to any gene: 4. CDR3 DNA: TGTGCCAGCAGCCGAGCGGGAGTCGAGACCCAGTACTTC. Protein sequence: CASSRAGVETQYF.

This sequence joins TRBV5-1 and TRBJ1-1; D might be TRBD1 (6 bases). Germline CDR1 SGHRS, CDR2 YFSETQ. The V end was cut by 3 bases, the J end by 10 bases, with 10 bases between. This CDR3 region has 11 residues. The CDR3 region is CASSSGQGAFF. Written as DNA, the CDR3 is TGCGCCAGCAGCTCGGGACAAGGAGCTTTCTTT. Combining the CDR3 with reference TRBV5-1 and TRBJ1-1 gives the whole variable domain KAGVTQTPRYLIKTRGQQVTLSCSPISGHRSVSWYQQTPGQGLQFLFEYFSETQRNKGNFPGRFSGRQFSNSRSEMNVSTLELGDSALYLCASSSGQGAFFGQGTRLTVV.

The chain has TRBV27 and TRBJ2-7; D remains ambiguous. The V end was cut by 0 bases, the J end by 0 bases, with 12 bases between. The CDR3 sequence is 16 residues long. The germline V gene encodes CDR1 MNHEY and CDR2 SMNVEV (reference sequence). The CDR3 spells CASSLSPSYSSYEQYF. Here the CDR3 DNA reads TGTGCCAGCAGTTTATCCCCTTCATACAGCTCCTACGAGCAGTACTTC.

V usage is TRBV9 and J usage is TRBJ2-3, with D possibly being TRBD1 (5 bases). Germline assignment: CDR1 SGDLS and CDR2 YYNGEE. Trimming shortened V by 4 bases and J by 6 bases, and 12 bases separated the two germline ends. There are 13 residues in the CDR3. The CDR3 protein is CASSPRASDTQYF. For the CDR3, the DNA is TGTGCCAGCAGCCCCAGGGCTTCTGATACGCAGTATTTT.

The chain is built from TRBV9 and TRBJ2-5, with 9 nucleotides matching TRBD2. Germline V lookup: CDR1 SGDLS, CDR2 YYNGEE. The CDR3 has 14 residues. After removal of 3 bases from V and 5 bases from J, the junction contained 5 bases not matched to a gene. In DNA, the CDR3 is TGTGCCAGCAGCGCATCCGGGACTAGCGAGACCCAGTACTTC. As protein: CASSASGTSETQYF.

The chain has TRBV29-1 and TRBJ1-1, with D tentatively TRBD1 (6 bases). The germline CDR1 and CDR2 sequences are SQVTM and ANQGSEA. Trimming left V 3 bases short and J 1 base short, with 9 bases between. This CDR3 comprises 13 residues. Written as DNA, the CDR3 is TGCAGCGTTGAGTACAGGGCGAACACTGAAGCTTTCTTT. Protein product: CSVEYRANTEAFF.

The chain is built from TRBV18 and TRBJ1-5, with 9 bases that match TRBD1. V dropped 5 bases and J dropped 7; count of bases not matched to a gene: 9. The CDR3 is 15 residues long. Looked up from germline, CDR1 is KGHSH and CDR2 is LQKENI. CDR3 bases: TGTGCCAGCTCAACCGGGACAGGGTCTACCCAGCCCCAGCATTTT. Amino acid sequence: CASSTGTGSTQPQHF.

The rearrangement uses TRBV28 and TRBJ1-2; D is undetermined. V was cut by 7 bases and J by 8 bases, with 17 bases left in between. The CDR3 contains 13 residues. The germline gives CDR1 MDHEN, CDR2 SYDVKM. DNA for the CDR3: TGTGCCAGCACCGCGCCCCCGTTTTCCGGCTACACCTTC. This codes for CASTAPPFSGYTF.

The CDR3 region has the DNA TGTGCCAGCAGCTTAAACGGGAGGTCCGTAGATACGCAGTATTTT. It translates to CASSLNGRSVDTQYF. J is TRBJ2-3 and V is TRBV7-2, with 7 positions matching TRBD2. CDR3 length: 15 residues. Germline V gives CDR1 SGHTA, CDR2 FQGNSA. V was pared by 2 bases and J by 5 bases, with 7 bases of the junction left unmatched.

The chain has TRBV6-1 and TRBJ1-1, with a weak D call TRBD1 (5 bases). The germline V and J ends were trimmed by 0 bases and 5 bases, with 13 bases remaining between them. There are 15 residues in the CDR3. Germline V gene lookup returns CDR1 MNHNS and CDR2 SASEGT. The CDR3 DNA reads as TGTGCCAGCAGTGAAGCAGGACCAGGGAGGACTGAAGCTTTCTTT. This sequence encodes CASSEAGPGRTEAFF.

CDR3 region: CATSRGGAAGAGNTIYF. The CDR3 region has the DNA TGTGCCACCAGCAGAGGCGGAGCAGCAGGGGCGGGAAACACCATATATTTT. The chain combines TRBV15 with TRBJ1-3; D might be TRBD1 (6 bases). The CDR3 covers 17 residues. Trimming left V 1 base short and J 4 bases short, with 17 bases between. Per germline, CDR1 LNHNV and CDR2 YYDKDF (reference sequence).

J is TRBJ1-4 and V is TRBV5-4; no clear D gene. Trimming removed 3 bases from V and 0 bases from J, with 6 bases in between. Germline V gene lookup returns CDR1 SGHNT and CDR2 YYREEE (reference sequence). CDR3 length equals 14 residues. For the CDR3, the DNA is TGTGCCAGCAGCTGGGCCTCAACTAATGAAAAACTGTTTTTT. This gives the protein CASSWASTNEKLFF.

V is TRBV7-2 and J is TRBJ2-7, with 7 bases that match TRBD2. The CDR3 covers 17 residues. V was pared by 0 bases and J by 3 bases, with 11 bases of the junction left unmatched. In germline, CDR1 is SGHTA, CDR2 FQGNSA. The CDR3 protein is CASSLAAMGLADYEQYF. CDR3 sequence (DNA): TGTGCCAGCAGCTTAGCTGCCATGGGGCTAGCGGACTACGAGCAGTACTTC.

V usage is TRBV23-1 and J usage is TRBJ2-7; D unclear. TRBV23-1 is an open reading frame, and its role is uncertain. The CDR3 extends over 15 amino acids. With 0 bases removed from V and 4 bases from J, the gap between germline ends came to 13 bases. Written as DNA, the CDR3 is TGCGCCAGCAGTCAATCCACTCCCGAGGCATACGAGCAGTACTTC. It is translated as CASSQSTPEAYEQYF.

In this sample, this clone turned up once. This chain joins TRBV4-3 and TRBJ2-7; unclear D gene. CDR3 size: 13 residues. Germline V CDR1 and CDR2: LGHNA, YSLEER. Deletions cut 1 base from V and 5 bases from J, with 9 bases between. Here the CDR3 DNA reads TGCGCCAGCAGCCAAGGTTCTACCGACGAGCAGTACTTC. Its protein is CASSQGSTDEQYF.

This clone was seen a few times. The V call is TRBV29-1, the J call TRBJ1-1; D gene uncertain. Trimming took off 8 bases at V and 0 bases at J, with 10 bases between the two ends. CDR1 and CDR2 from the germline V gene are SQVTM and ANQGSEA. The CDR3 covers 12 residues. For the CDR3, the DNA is TGCAGCCCAGTGGACTTGAACACTGAAGCTTTCTTT. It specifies CSPVDLNTEAFF. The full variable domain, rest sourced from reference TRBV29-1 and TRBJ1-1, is SAVISQKPSRDICQRGTSLTIQCQVDSQVTMMFWYRQQPGQSLTLIATANQGSEATYESGFVIDKFPISRPNLTFSTLTVSNMSPEDSSIYLCSPVDLNTEAFFGQGTRLTVV.